This TCR beta chain was retrieved from a study of T-cell reconstitution after alpha-beta-depleted transplantation in children. The CDR3 runs 16 residues. V lost 0 bases and J lost 2; bases outside the gene matches: 6. Germline loops: CDR1 DFQATT, CDR2 SNEGSKA (reference sequence). The TCRbeta library incorporated unique molecular identifiers. TCRdb called the PCR reads again in MiXCR, with one record for every CDR3 protein. The sample shows 450,000 to 600,000 distinct CDR3 sequences, 8% to 11% of them seen only once. Many counts were recorded for this clonotype. This sequence originates from a child under 10 years old with inherited bone marrow failure, due to receive a stem cell transplant. The sample was PBMCs, taken before TCRalphabeta/CD19-depleted stem cell transplant. The chain uses TRBV20-1 and TRBJ1-3; TRBD1 aligns across 8 bases. This chain's CDR3 is CSARDRQGKPGNTIYF. DNA for the CDR3: TGCAGTGCTAGAGACCGACAGGGGAAGCCTGGAAACACCATATATTTT.